Listed here are 28 T cell receptor beta chains from one sample, sequenced in a study of long-term antiretroviral therapy in people with HIV. This was the immunoSEQ v3.0 assay at survey level. The data were produced by immunoSEQ multiplex PCR, yet TCRdb's version contains in-frame clones alone and is incomplete. The profile shows more than 10,000 clones, over 60% of them singletons. Sequenced here: unsorted PBMCs, sampled 0.5 years before starting antiretroviral therapy. Receptors originate from a woman aged 40 to 50 with HIV.

CDR3 sequence reads: CAIRQGTNTGELFF. The DNA of the CDR3 is TGTGCCATACGACAGGGAACGAACACCGGGGAGCTGTTTTTT. V usage is TRBV10-3 and J usage is TRBJ2-2, with 7 bases matching TRBD1. This CDR3 has 14 residues. Germline lookup yields CDR1 ENHRY and CDR2 SYGVKD. With 9 bases clipped from V and 0 bases from J, the junction kept 4 bases outside the gene matches.

The CDR3 sequence: CASSNDGRSGNTIYF. CDR3 nucleotides: TGTGCCAGCAGTAATGACGGCCGCTCTGGAAACACCATATATTTT. The chain employs TRBV9 and TRBJ1-3; D gene uncertain. This CDR3 has 15 residues. CDR1 is SGDLS, CDR2 YYNGEE, per germline. Trimming cost V 5 bases and J 0 bases, with 12 bases left between them. Variable domain in full (rest from reference TRBV9 and TRBJ1-3): DSGVTQTPKHLITATGQRVTLRCSPRSGDLSVYWYQQSLDQGLQFLIQYYNGEERAKGNILERFSAQQFPDLHSELNLSSLELGDSALYFCASSNDGRSGNTIYFGEGSWLTVV.

The rearrangement uses TRBV6-1 and TRBJ2-7; no clear D. This CDR3 comprises 11 residues. Germline V gives CDR1 MNHNS, CDR2 SASEGT. Between the trimmed V and J ends, which lost 0 bases and 8 bases, there was a span of 5 bases. The CDR3 region has the DNA TGTGCCAGCAGTGAAGCTCAGAAGCAGTACTTC. Encoded protein: CASSEAQKQYF.

This clone was observed a single time. This chain uses TRBV9 with TRBJ2-7; TRBD1 matches 9 bases. Germline V CDR1 and CDR2: SGDLS, YYNGEE. The V and J ends lost 4 bases and 6 bases, in that order; junction bases with no gene match: 8. The CDR3 runs to 14 residues. CDR3 nucleotides: TGTGCCAGCAGCAGATCCACAGGGGGCAGCGAGCAGTACTTC. This encodes CASSRSTGGSEQYF.

The chain has TRBV19 and TRBJ1-2; no firm D call. Trimming removed 6 bases from V and 2 bases from J, with 16 bases in between. Germline V gene lookup returns CDR1 LNHDA and CDR2 SQIVND (reference sequence). There are 15 residues in the CDR3. The chain's CDR3 is CASSHDGKPNYGYTF. The CDR3 DNA sequence: TGTGCCAGTAGCCACGACGGGAAACCAAACTATGGCTACACCTTC. Combining the CDR3 with reference TRBV19 and TRBJ1-2 gives the whole variable domain DGGITQSPKYLFRKEGQNVTLSCEQNLNHDAMYWYRQDPGQGLRLIYYSQIVNDFQKGDIAEGYSVSREKKESFPLTVTSAQKNPTAFYLCASSHDGKPNYGYTFGSGTRLTVV.

The chain uses TRBV4-1 and TRBJ1-2; 8 bases match TRBD1. CDR1 and CDR2 from the germline V gene are MGHRA and YSYEKL. The junction had 6 bases not matched to a gene; V was cut back by 0 bases and J by 0 bases. The CDR3 is made up of 17 amino acids. CDR3 coding DNA: TGCGCCAGCAGCCAAGACCCTGGGACAGGAACTAACTATGGCTACACCTTC. This encodes CASSQDPGTGTNYGYTF.

V usage is TRBV7-8 and J usage is TRBJ2-2; either TRBD1 or TRBD2 may fit D (5 bases each). CDR1 and CDR2 (germline): SGHVS, FQNEAQ. The CDR3 totals 15 residues. V was pared by 5 bases and J by 6 bases, with 16 bases between. CDR3 bases: TGTGCCAGCAGCCCCCAGTATGAGGGGTCCGGGGAGCTGTTTTTT. Translated, it gives CASSPQYEGSGELFF.

This chain uses TRBV7-6 with TRBJ1-2, with D possibly being TRBD1 (6 bases). Germline V gene lookup returns CDR1 SGHVS and CDR2 FNYEAQ. The ends were cut back, 4 bases at V and 7 bases at J, with 10 bases in the middle. The CDR3 loop spans 12 amino acids. In nucleotides, the CDR3 is TGTGCCAGCAGCTCTAGAGGGGGTGGCTACACCTTC. This sequence encodes CASSSRGGGYTF. The whole variable domain, remainder taken from reference TRBV7-6 and TRBJ1-2, is GAGVSQSPRYKVTKRGQDVALRCDPISGHVSLYWYRQALGQGPEFLTYFNYEAQQDKSGLPNDRFSAERPEGSISTLTIQRTEQRDSAMYRCASSSRGGGYTFGSGTRLTVV.

This clone was detected only a few times. The chain couples TRBV11-2 to TRBJ2-2; the D is unclear. The CDR3 runs to 12 residues. Germline V gene data show CDR1 as SGHAT and CDR2 as FQNNGV. Trimming took 5 bases from V and 10 from J, leaving 11 bases between them. CDR3 in amino acids: CASSADLKELFF. The DNA of the CDR3 is TGTGCCAGCAGCGCCGACCTCAAGGAGCTGTTTTTT. Supplemented by reference TRBV11-2 and TRBJ2-2, the full variable domain reads EAGVAQSPRYKIIEKRQSVAFWCNPISGHATLYWYQQILGQGPKLLIQFQNNGVVDDSQLPKDRFSAERLKGVDSTLKIQPAKLEDSAVYLCASSADLKELFFGEGSRLTVL.

This clone has just a few counts. This rearrangement joins TRBV18 to TRBJ1-1; D is possibly TRBD1 (6 bases). The ends were cut back, 2 bases at V and 10 bases at J, with 14 bases in the middle. Per germline, CDR1 KGHSH and CDR2 LQKENI. The CDR3 has 13 amino acids. CDR3 nucleotide sequence: TGTGCCAGCTCACCATCCAGGGAAGGGGGAGCTTTCTTT. As protein: CASSPSREGGAFF.

The J gene is TRBJ1-4, the V gene TRBV7-2; TRBD1 might be the D (5 bases). Germline V lookup: CDR1 SGHTA, CDR2 FQGNSA. The CDR3 is 17 amino acids. Trimming pared 2 bases from V and 2 bases from J, leaving 15 bases between. The CDR3 DNA is TGTGCCAGCAGCTTAAACGGGGGGTCGGCGACTAATGAAAAACTGTTTTTT. Translated, it gives CASSLNGGSATNEKLFF.

This chain links TRBV28 with TRBJ1-2; maybe TRBD1 (5 bases). CDR3 length: 16 residues. CDR1 and CDR2 from the germline V gene are MDHEN and SYDVKM. Trimming removed 5 bases from V and 5 bases from J, with 21 bases in between. The CDR3 is CASSNPRQGGAYGYTF. The CDR3 DNA is TGTGCCAGCAGTAACCCACGGCAGGGAGGGGCTTATGGCTACACCTTC.

This clone was seen a handful of times. The chain links TRBV4-2 to TRBJ2-7; no reliable D call. Germline V lookup: CDR1 LGHNA, CDR2 YNFKEQ. V lost 5 bases to trimming and J lost 2 bases, with 13 bases between them. This CDR3 region has 14 residues. The DNA of the CDR3 is TGTGCCAGCAGCTTGGGAAGCCGCCCCTACGAGCAGTACTTC. This sequence encodes CASSLGSRPYEQYF.

The chain uses TRBV4-3 and TRBJ1-2, with D possibly TRBD1 on 5 matching bases. The CDR3 length is 15 residues. V dropped 0 bases and J dropped 7 bases, with 15 bases sitting between them. Looked up from germline, CDR1 is LGHNA and CDR2 is YSLEER. This CDR3 reads CASSQDSAGPLGYTF. The CDR3 DNA reads TGCGCCAGCAGCCAAGATTCGGCAGGGCCGCTTGGCTACACCTTC.

This chain connects TRBV4-1 to TRBJ1-2, with no clear D. CDR1 and CDR2 from the germline V gene are MGHRA and YSYEKL. Trimming cost V 0 bases and J 3 bases, with 5 bases left between them. The CDR3 is 13 amino acids. CDR3 amino acids: CASSQERDYGYTF. The CDR3 DNA is TGCGCCAGCAGCCAAGAGCGGGACTATGGCTACACCTTC.

There are a few counts of this clone. The gene calls are TRBV28 and TRBJ1-2, with D uncertain. The CDR3 is 13 amino acids. The germline gives CDR1 MDHEN, CDR2 SYDVKM. The V and J ends lost 2 bases and 4 bases respectively, with 8 bases between them. CDR3 region: CASSLRQIYGYTF. The CDR3 bases are TGTGCCAGCAGTTTAAGGCAGATCTATGGCTACACCTTC.

V usage is TRBV30 and J usage is TRBJ2-5; weak D call: TRBD1 (6 bases). Trimming shortened V by 4 bases and J by 0 bases, and 24 bases separated the two germline ends. The CDR3 is 18 amino acids. Germline V gene sequence: CDR1 GTSNPN, CDR2 SVGIG (reference sequence). Here the CDR3 reads CAWTLGAAEGVYQETQYF. As DNA, the CDR3 is TGTGCCTGGACACTGGGCGCTGCTGAGGGGGTGTACCAAGAGACCCAGTACTTC.

The rearrangement uses TRBV6-5 and TRBJ2-7; unclear D gene. This CDR3 contains 14 residues. CDR1 and CDR2 from the germline V gene are MNHEY and SVGAGI. Trimming left V 5 bases short and J 3 bases short, with 14 bases between. CDR3 DNA: TGTGCCAGCAGTCCCGAAGCCGGGTACTACGAGCAGTACTTC. It yields the protein CASSPEAGYYEQYF.

This rearrangement joins TRBV5-1 to TRBJ1-6; D remains unclear. CDR3 length: 13 residues. V was trimmed by 3 bases and J by 0 bases, leaving 1 base between them. Germline CDR1 reads SGHRS; CDR2 reads YFSETQ. This CDR3 reads CASSSSYNSPLHF. In DNA, the CDR3 is TGCGCCAGCAGCTCCTCCTATAATTCACCCCTCCACTTT. The full variable domain, with the rest looked up from reference TRBV5-1 and TRBJ1-6, is KAGVTQTPRYLIKTRGQQVTLSCSPISGHRSVSWYQQTPGQGLQFLFEYFSETQRNKGNFPGRFSGRQFSNSRSEMNVSTLELGDSALYLCASSSSYNSPLHFGNGTRLTVT.

V usage is TRBV7-9 and J usage is TRBJ2-7; TRBD2 aligns across 11 bases. CDR1 and CDR2 from the germline V gene are SEHNR and FQNEAQ (reference sequence). This CDR3 spans 15 amino acids. V gave up 4 bases and J gave up 0 bases; unmatched junction bases: 2. The CDR3 DNA reads as TGTGCCAGCAGCTATGGGACTAGCGGCTCCTACGAGCAGTACTTC. Translated: CASSYGTSGSYEQYF. Variable domain in full (rest from reference TRBV7-9 and TRBJ2-7): DTGVSQNPRHKITKRGQNVTFRCDPISEHNRLYWYRQTLGQGPEFLTYFQNEAQLEKSRLLSDRFSAERPKGSFSTLEIQRTEQGDSAMYLCASSYGTSGSYEQYFGPGTRLTVT.

The chain carries TRBV28 and TRBJ1-2, with D uncertain. Germline V gives CDR1 MDHEN, CDR2 SYDVKM. The CDR3 has 16 amino acids. V lost 7 bases and J lost 1, with 19 bases in between. CDR3 nucleotides: TGTGCCAGCACCCCCCGGTGGGTCGCTTATAACTATGGCTACACCTTC. Protein product: CASTPRWVAYNYGYTF.

The V and J genes are TRBV5-4 and TRBJ1-4, with 10 bases fitting TRBD1. The germline V gene encodes CDR1 SGHNT and CDR2 YYREEE (reference sequence). V lost 3 bases to trimming and J lost 10 bases; unmatched junction nucleotides: 18. This CDR3 has 18 residues. CDR3 region: CASSYSGTGARLGGKLFF. The CDR3 DNA sequence: TGTGCCAGCAGCTACTCCGGGACAGGGGCTCGGCTTGGCGGAAAACTGTTTTTT.

The chain has TRBV5-4 and TRBJ2-7; D gene unclear. From germline, CDR1 is SGHNT and CDR2 YYREEE (reference sequence). The CDR3 extends over 15 amino acids. V was pared by 0 bases and J by 2 bases, with 12 bases between. In DNA, the CDR3 is TGTGCCAGCAGCTTGGGTGCCCCGGCCGCCTACGAGCAGTACTTC. This gives the protein CASSLGAPAAYEQYF. The entire variable domain, with the rest obtained from reference TRBV5-4 and TRBJ2-7, is as follows: ETGVTQSPTHLIKTRGQQVTLRCSSQSGHNTVSWYQQALGQGPQFIFQYYREEENGRGNFPPRFSGLQFPNYSSELNVNALELDDSALYLCASSLGAPAAYEQYFGPGTRLTVT.

The V and J genes are TRBV5-1 and TRBJ1-1; 7 positions agree with TRBD1. This CDR3 region has 14 residues. Germline CDR1 is SGHRS and CDR2 is YFSETQ. Trimming at V came to 4 bases and at J to 5 bases, leaving 8 bases not matched to a gene. The CDR3 spells CASSVLDRATEAFF. The CDR3 DNA is TGCGCCAGCAGCGTATTAGACAGGGCTACTGAAGCTTTCTTT.

The chain links TRBV13 to TRBJ1-4; no firm D call. Trimming pared 5 bases from V and 13 bases from J, leaving 17 bases between. In germline, CDR1 is PRHDT, CDR2 FYEKMQ (reference sequence). The CDR3 totals 13 residues. The CDR3 is CASSPPAGEGLFF. The CDR3 DNA follows: TGTGCCAGCAGCCCCCCGGCGGGCGAAGGACTGTTTTTT.

A few counts support this clone. This rearrangement joins TRBV6-1 to TRBJ1-1; maybe TRBD1 (6 bases). Between the trimmed V and J ends, which lost 3 bases and 2 bases, there was a span of 13 bases. Germline CDR1 reads MNHNS; CDR2 reads SASEGT. The CDR3 has 15 residues. The CDR3 here is CASSETGGANTEAFF. The CDR3 DNA follows: TGTGCCAGCAGTGAGACAGGAGGGGCAAACACTGAAGCTTTCTTT.

The J gene is TRBJ1-5, the V gene TRBV6-5; no definite D call. The germline gives CDR1 MNHEY, CDR2 SVGAGI. V was clipped by 2 bases and J by 7 bases, with 12 bases between them. This CDR3 spans 14 amino acids. As DNA, the CDR3 is TGTGCCAGCAGTTACGAGGAGGGAACGCAGCCCCAGCATTTT. Residues: CASSYEEGTQPQHF.

This chain uses TRBV19 with TRBJ1-5; tentative D call: TRBD1 (5 bases). The CDR3 covers 15 residues. Germline V gene sequence: CDR1 LNHDA, CDR2 SQIVND (reference sequence). V lost 0 bases, J lost 9 bases, and 15 bases lay in between. The CDR3 DNA reads as TGTGCCAGTAGTATAGATCTCGGACAAGTCAGGCCCCAGCATTTT. Its translation: CASSIDLGQVRPQHF.